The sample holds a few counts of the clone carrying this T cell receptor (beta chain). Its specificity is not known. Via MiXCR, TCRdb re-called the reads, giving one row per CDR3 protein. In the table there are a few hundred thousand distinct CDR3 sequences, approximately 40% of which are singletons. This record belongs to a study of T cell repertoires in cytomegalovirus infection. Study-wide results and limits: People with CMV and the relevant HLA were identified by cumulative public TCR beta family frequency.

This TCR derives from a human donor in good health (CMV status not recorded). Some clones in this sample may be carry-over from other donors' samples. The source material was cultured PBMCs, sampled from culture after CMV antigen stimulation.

In DNA, the CDR3 is TGTGCCAGCAGTTTCGTAGCGGGGGGGCGGGGTGAGCAGTTCTTC. It codes for CASSFVAGGRGEQFF. V gene TRBV12-3 or TRBV12-4 combines with J gene TRBJ2-1, with TRBD2 identical over 11 bases. With V trimmed by 3 bases and J by 9 bases, 7 bases remained unmatched. The CDR3 runs to 15 residues.